The 27 T cell receptor beta chains below come from one sample, sequenced in a study of control samples from healthy donors and cancer patients. Libraries were prepared by immunoSEQ multiplex PCR; TCRdb keeps only in-frame clonotypes and omits some of them. This sample has about 83,000 clones; 91% occur once, and the top ten carry approximately 16%. The sequencing input was blood. These receptors originate from a man over 45 in good health.

This chain uses TRBV6-5 with TRBJ2-5; 7 bases map to TRBD1. Trimming cost V 2 bases and J 2 bases; bases outside gene matches: 8. Germline CDR1 is MNHEY and CDR2 is SVGAGI. The CDR3 has 16 amino acids. The DNA of the CDR3 is TGTGCCAGCAGTTACGGGGCTCCGGGACAGCAAGAGACCCAGTACTTC. It encodes CASSYGAPGQQETQYF.

This chain uses TRBV6-5 with TRBJ2-7, with 7 positions matching TRBD1. CDR1 is MNHEY and CDR2 is SVGAGI in the germline V gene. After removal of 7 bases from V and 3 bases from J, the junction contained 9 bases not matched to a gene. The CDR3 is made up of 14 amino acids. The chain's CDR3 is CASTPGTAVYEQYF. In DNA, the CDR3 is TGTGCCAGCACTCCCGGGACAGCAGTCTACGAGCAGTACTTC.

The chain combines TRBV18 with TRBJ1-2, with D tentatively TRBD1 (5 bases). V was shortened by 6 bases and J by 5 bases, with 13 bases between the two germline ends. Germline loops: CDR1 KGHSH, CDR2 LQKENI. The CDR3 covers 13 residues. CDR3 amino acids: CASSLQEEYGYTF. In DNA form, the CDR3 reads TGTGCCAGCTCTCTACAGGAAGAATATGGCTACACCTTC.

V is TRBV7-9 and J is TRBJ1-1; no clear D. V was pared by 6 bases and J by 7 bases, with 6 bases between. The CDR3 length is 10 residues. The germline CDR1 and CDR2 sequences are SEHNR and FQNEAQ (reference sequence). The CDR3 loop reads CASSFVEAFF. CDR3 bases: TGTGCCAGCAGTTTTGTTGAAGCTTTCTTT.

The chain couples TRBV11-2 to TRBJ2-1; a possible D gene is TRBD1 (5 bases). Between the trimmed V and J ends, which lost 0 bases and 9 bases, there was a span of 15 bases. The germline CDR1 and CDR2 sequences are SGHAT and FQNNGV. The length of the CDR3 is 15 residues. CDR3 DNA: TGTGCCAGCAGCTTAGACCCCTCGACAGTGGCTGAGCAGTTCTTC. As protein: CASSLDPSTVAEQFF.

V and J are TRBV12-3 or TRBV12-4 and TRBJ1-1; no reliable D call. The CDR3 covers 13 residues. Trimming removed 2 bases from V and 0 bases from J, with 4 bases in between. As DNA, the CDR3 is TGTGCCAGCAGTTTAAAAGTGAACACTGAAGCTTTCTTT. Amino acid sequence: CASSLKVNTEAFF.

This rearrangement joins TRBV6-4 to TRBJ1-3; D is ambiguous. The germline V gene encodes CDR1 MRHNA and CDR2 SNTAGT. The CDR3 spans 15 residues. Trimming removed 0 bases from V and 0 bases from J, with 6 bases in between. CDR3 region: CASSDSDFSGNTIYF. CDR3 nucleotides: TGTGCCAGCAGTGACTCAGACTTCTCTGGAAACACCATATATTTT.

CDR3 sequence reads: CASSLTDRGHGYTF. In DNA form, the CDR3 reads TGTGCCAGCAGTCTAACGGACAGGGGGCATGGCTACACCTTC. The chain links TRBV6-6 to TRBJ1-2; 11 bases are shared with TRBD1. V gave up 5 bases and J gave up 6 bases; unmatched junction bases: 5. This CDR3 spans 14 amino acids. Looked up from germline, CDR1 is MNHNY and CDR2 is SVGAGI (reference sequence).

The J gene is TRBJ2-4, the V gene TRBV19, with D hard to call. CDR1 is LNHDA and CDR2 is SQIVND in the germline V gene (reference sequence). CDR3 length equals 17 residues. Deletions cut 1 base from V and 11 bases from J, with 24 bases between. This CDR3 is CASSIAQRRQVPVVQYF. Written as DNA, the CDR3 is TGTGCCAGTAGTATAGCCCAACGCAGGCAGGTACCGGTCGTTCAGTACTTC.

This sequence joins TRBV5-6 and TRBJ1-1; D is undetermined. V lost 0 bases and J 2 bases, leaving 8 bases between the germline ends. The CDR3 is made up of 14 amino acids. The germline gives CDR1 SGHDT, CDR2 YYEEEE. DNA for the CDR3: TGTGCCAGCAGCTTGGGACAACGAAACACTGAAGCTTTCTTT. Its translation is CASSLGQRNTEAFF.

This chain connects TRBV7-2 to TRBJ1-1; tentative D call: TRBD1 (6 bases). CDR1 and CDR2 (germline): SGHTA, FQGNSA. V lost 2 bases and J lost 5, with 12 bases in between. CDR3 length: 14 residues. The CDR3 bases are TGTGCCAGCAGCTTAATAGGGGGTTGGACTGAAGCTTTCTTT. Translating gives CASSLIGGWTEAFF.

This chain joins TRBV6-6 and TRBJ1-4, with a possible D match to TRBD1 (5 bases). This CDR3 is built from 15 residues. Germline loops: CDR1 MNHNY, CDR2 SVGAGI (reference sequence). The V end lost 8 bases, the J end lost 0 bases, and 13 bases lay between the germline ends. CDR3 loop: CASSVGAATNEKLFF. In DNA form, the CDR3 reads TGTGCCAGCTCCGTTGGGGCCGCAACTAATGAAAAACTGTTTTTT.

Only one count was recorded for this clone. The CDR3 DNA follows: TGTGCCAGCAAAAGACAGGGGACTAATGAAAAACTGTTTTTT. It is translated as CASKRQGTNEKLFF. The gene calls are TRBV7-2 and TRBJ1-4, with 8 bases aligning to TRBD1. The germline gives CDR1 SGHTA, CDR2 FQGNSA. With 7 bases clipped from V and 2 bases from J, the junction kept 3 bases outside the gene matches. The CDR3 has 14 residues.

The CDR3 loop is CASSPDSGTGELFF. The DNA of the CDR3 is TGTGCCAGCAGTCCTGACTCGGGCACCGGGGAGCTGTTTTTT. The V call is TRBV6-5, the J call TRBJ2-2; no firm D call. Trimming took off 5 bases at V and 4 bases at J, with 11 bases between the two ends. Germline V gene sequence: CDR1 MNHEY, CDR2 SVGAGI. This CDR3 spans 14 amino acids.

The chain uses TRBV27 and TRBJ2-2, with D uncertain. There are 13 residues in the CDR3. Germline V gene lookup returns CDR1 MNHEY and CDR2 SMNVEV (reference sequence). V lost 3 bases to trimming and J lost 3 bases, with 5 bases between them. Written as DNA, the CDR3 is TGTGCCAGCAGTTTCCCTTACACCGGGGAGCTGTTTTTT. This sequence encodes CASSFPYTGELFF.

The chain joins TRBV5-1 to TRBJ2-3, with D possibly being TRBD1 (5 bases). V lost 4 bases, J lost 3 bases, and 15 bases lay in between. Germline V lookup: CDR1 SGHRS, CDR2 YFSETQ. This CDR3 is 15 amino acids long. The CDR3 loop reads CASSLGHLRTDTQYF. The CDR3 DNA follows: TGCGCCAGCAGCCTAGGACATCTCCGGACAGATACGCAGTATTTT.

The rearrangement joins TRBV18 to TRBJ2-7; TRBD1 matches at 9 bases. The CDR3 is made up of 14 amino acids. Germline trimming cut 4 bases from V and 3 bases from J; bases unmatched to any gene: 4. Germline V gene lookup returns CDR1 KGHSH and CDR2 LQKENI. The CDR3 loop is CASSLQGANYEQYF. The CDR3 nucleotides are TGTGCCAGCTCACTACAGGGGGCAAACTACGAGCAGTACTTC. The variable domain in full, completed from reference TRBV18 and TRBJ2-7, reads NAGVMQNPRHLVRRRGQEARLRCSPMKGHSHVYWYRQLPEEGLKFMVYLQKENIIDESGMPKERFSAEFPKEGPSILRIQQVVRGDSAAYFCASSLQGANYEQYFGPGTRLTVT.

The table lists this clone with a count of one. V gene TRBV11-3 combines with J gene TRBJ1-5; D is undetermined. The ends were cut back, 6 bases at V and 4 bases at J, with 13 bases in the middle. This CDR3 has 14 amino acids. CDR1 is SGHNT, CDR2 YENEEA, per germline. The CDR3 sequence is CASSPRELNQPQHF. The CDR3 DNA reads TGTGCCAGCAGTCCTAGGGAGCTAAATCAGCCCCAGCATTTT.

The rearrangement joins TRBV4-1 to TRBJ2-3, with D possibly matching TRBD2 (5 bases). The CDR3 length is 16 residues. The V and J ends lost 0 bases and 2 bases respectively, with 12 bases between them. Germline CDR1 reads MGHRA; CDR2 reads YSYEKL. CDR3 in DNA: TGCGCCAGCAGCCAAGACGGGGAGCGGACCACAGATACGCAGTATTTT. This codes for CASSQDGERTTDTQYF.

In this sample, this clone turned up a few times. V and J are TRBV10-3 and TRBJ1-2; D uncertain. Trimming removed 3 bases at V and 8 bases at J, with 10 bases between. This CDR3 contains 12 residues. Looked up from germline, CDR1 is ENHRY and CDR2 is SYGVKD. In DNA form, the CDR3 reads TGTGCCATCAGTGAACGACGAGAGGGCTACACCTTC. Protein sequence: CAISERREGYTF.

The V and J genes are TRBV6-5 and TRBJ1-5; D might be TRBD1 (5 bases). V was shortened by 6 bases and J by 7 bases, with 13 bases between the two germline ends. The CDR3 runs 13 residues. Germline V gene lookup returns CDR1 MNHEY and CDR2 SVGAGI. CDR3 sequence reads: CASRGGLGQPQHF. CDR3 in DNA: TGTGCCAGCAGGGGGGGTCTGGGGCAGCCCCAGCATTTT.

Here the CDR3 reads CASSYDGSEQYF. The DNA for the CDR3 is TGTGCCAGCTCCTACGACGGAAGCGAGCAGTACTTC. The chain employs TRBV18 and TRBJ2-7; D remains ambiguous. The CDR3 is 12 amino acids. V was trimmed by 6 bases and J by 6 bases, leaving 12 bases between them. Germline V CDR1 and CDR2: KGHSH, LQKENI.

The chain is built from TRBV5-4 and TRBJ1-1, with 7 bases matching TRBD1. This CDR3 is built from 16 residues. The germline CDR1 and CDR2 sequences are SGHNT and YYREEE (reference sequence). The V segment lost 3 bases and the J segment 2 bases; nucleotides outside the gene matches: 10. This chain's CDR3 is CASSSGSSGGNTEAFF. CDR3 DNA sequence: TGTGCCAGCAGCTCGGGCAGCTCAGGGGGAAACACTGAAGCTTTCTTT.

V usage is TRBV7-2 and J usage is TRBJ1-2, with D uncertain. This CDR3 spans 14 amino acids. V shed 1 base and J shed 0 bases, with 6 bases lying between them. Germline V gene sequence: CDR1 SGHTA, CDR2 FQGNSA. The CDR3 DNA sequence: TGTGCCAGCAGCTTAGGGGGAGCTAACTATGGCTACACCTTC. Encoded protein: CASSLGGANYGYTF.

The gene calls are TRBV5-1 and TRBJ2-3; 13 bases align to TRBD2. This CDR3 contains 17 residues. Per the germline V gene, CDR1 is SGHRS and CDR2 is YFSETQ. The V and J ends lost 4 bases and 0 bases, in that order; junction bases with no gene match: 5. The CDR3 bases are TGCGCCAGCAGCCTGGGACTAGCGGGGACTAGCACAGATACGCAGTATTTT. Encoded protein: CASSLGLAGTSTDTQYF.

V usage is TRBV18 and J usage is TRBJ1-4; D is undetermined. V lost 5 bases and J lost 10, with 11 bases in between. Germline V gene lookup returns CDR1 KGHSH and CDR2 LQKENI. The CDR3 loop spans 12 amino acids. The CDR3 is CASSNGDGKLFF. The CDR3, as DNA: TGTGCCAGCTCAAACGGAGATGGAAAACTGTTTTTT.

This chain uses TRBV27 with TRBJ1-1; D ambiguous. CDR1 and CDR2 from the germline V gene are MNHEY and SMNVEV (reference sequence). The V end lost 7 bases, the J end lost 0 bases, and 12 bases lay between the germline ends. The CDR3 spans 14 residues. The CDR3 DNA sequence: TGTGCCAGCACCGGTCGTAACATGAACACTGAAGCTTTCTTT. Residues: CASTGRNMNTEAFF.